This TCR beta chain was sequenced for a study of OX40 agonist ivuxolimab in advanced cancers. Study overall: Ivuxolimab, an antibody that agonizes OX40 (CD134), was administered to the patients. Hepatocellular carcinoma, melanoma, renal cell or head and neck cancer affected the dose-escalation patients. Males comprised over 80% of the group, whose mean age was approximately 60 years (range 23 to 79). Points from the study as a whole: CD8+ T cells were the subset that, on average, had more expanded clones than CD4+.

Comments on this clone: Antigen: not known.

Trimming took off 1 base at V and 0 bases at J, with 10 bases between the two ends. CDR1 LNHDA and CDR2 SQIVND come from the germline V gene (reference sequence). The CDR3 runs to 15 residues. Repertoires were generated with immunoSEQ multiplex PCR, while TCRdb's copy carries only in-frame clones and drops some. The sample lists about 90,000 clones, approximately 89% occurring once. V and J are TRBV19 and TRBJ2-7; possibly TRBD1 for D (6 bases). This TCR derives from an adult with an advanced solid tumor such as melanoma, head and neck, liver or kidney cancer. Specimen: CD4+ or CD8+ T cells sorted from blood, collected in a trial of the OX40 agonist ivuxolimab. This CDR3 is CASSIGRDISYEQYF. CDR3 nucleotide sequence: TGTGCCAGTAGTATAGGTCGGGACATCTCCTACGAGCAGTACTTC. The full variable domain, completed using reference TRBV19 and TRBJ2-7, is DGGITQSPKYLFRKEGQNVTLSCEQNLNHDAMYWYRQDPGQGLRLIYYSQIVNDFQKGDIAEGYSVSREKKESFPLTVTSAQKNPTAFYLCASSIGRDISYEQYFGPGTRLTVT.